The present T cell receptor (beta chain) was sequenced within a study of response to subunit inactivated influenza vaccine. MiXCR was run by TCRdb on the RT-PCR reads, yielding one entry per CDR3 protein. The sample consists of roughly 630,000 distinct CDR3 sequences, about 14% of them appearing once. Germline values: CDR1 LGHNA, CDR2 YSLEER. V lost 3 bases and J lost 6, with 17 bases in between. The CDR3 contains 15 residues. The material sequenced was PBMCs from blood, taken around 15 days before vaccination. This rearrangement joins TRBV4-3 to TRBJ1-2; D is uncertain. This clonotype originated in a man between 50 and 59 years old who received an inactivated influenza vaccine. CDR3 amino acids: CASSHADRGGDGYTF. In nucleotides, the CDR3 is TGCGCCAGCAGCCACGCGGATAGAGGTGGGGATGGCTACACCTTC.